This T cell receptor beta chain stems from a study of T cell clonality in common variable immunodeficiency (dated by TCRdb to the mid-2010s). The paper's findings and limits, for the study overall: Correlations between repertoire features and clinical complications were limited by patient heterogeneity within the CVID cohort. Fewer TCRbeta clones were shared among CVID subjects than among healthy controls (p < 0.0001). Fewer deletions and N-nucleotide insertions were reportedly observed in CVID TCRbeta sequences, and highly modified clones with 13 or more V deletions were reportedly absent from CVID TCRbeta sequences. Despite equal DNA input, controls averaged about 81,820 unique sequences per sample versus about 31,547 in CVID samples. It was noted by the authors that sequencing of the repertoires of T cell subpopulations would be needed to clarify the cause of the increased clonality in CVID. Increased TCRbeta clonality was found in CVID subjects compared with healthy controls (t-test p = 0.018), with the increase being most characteristic of about a third of subjects.

At least ten counts were recorded for this clone. It has no known antigen specificity. The sequence runs out 3 residues before the end of the CDR3; the remainder is reconstructed from the germline J gene. As encoded in the germline V gene (reference sequence), CDR1 is LNHDA while CDR2 is SQIVND. The cysteine opens and the phenylalanine closes a CDR3 of 14 amino acids. Shown are 33 bases from within the CDR3, in frame from base 1. V ends up 5 bases short and J 6 bases short, with an unmatched junction base count of 9. Most CVID patients and most healthy controls were of Caucasian heritage. Heparinized peripheral whole blood samples of about 4.5 to 8 ml were collected from each donor. TCRbeta CDR3 repertoires were sequenced from genomic DNA of adults with common variable immune deficiency (CVID) and healthy adult controls. The control group comprised some 22 healthy adult volunteers, some 12 female and around ten male, aged about 23 to 66 years with a mean age of around 35. Diluted blood was density-centrifuged over Hypaque 1077 or Ficoll-Paque to isolate peripheral blood mononuclear cells. Genomic DNA was obtained from unsorted mononuclear cells through either Qiagen column purification or a centrifugation-based method.

Equivalent amounts of genomic DNA from CVID and control samples were used as sequencing input. For every sample, a 60 bp segment covering the rearranged TCRbeta CDR3 region was amplified and then sequenced. The immunoSEQ assay, a bias-corrected multiplex PCR with high-throughput sequencing, was employed for TCRbeta amplification. Regarding the original processing steps: Each unique nucleotide sequence was treated as a clone and annotated with V, D and J genes, copy number and frequency. Sequences were labeled productive if in frame, and non-productive if out of frame or containing stop codons. As previously described, clonality was calculated on the basis of Shannon's entropy. The predicted amino acid sequences of productive clones were used to derive mean CDR3 Kyte-Doolittle hydropathy. The R hclust function was used to hierarchically cluster scaled V gene usage with Manhattan distance and complete linkage. Sharing of clones by CDR3 amino acid sequence was evaluated by resampling 12 repertoires per group over 100 rounds. The repertoires were searched for some 70 published EBV-specific TCRbeta sequences and almost 250 published CMV-specific TCRbeta sequences. After two CVID samples that produced fewer than 10,000 sequences were dropped from the analysis, some 42 CVID repertoires remained. This immuneACCESS table, as held by TCRdb, lists in-frame sequences with V and J called but not all clones. Of the missing ones, under half trace to an unresolved V gene in checked studies; the others have no known cause. Clone size and the V and J calls come from that table; the DNA yielded D and trimming. The sample records more than 30,000 clones, none occurring a single time. Around 3.2% of the sample lies in the top ten.

The sequenced sample consisted of peripheral blood mononuclear cells. This receptor was taken from a person between 18 and 70 years old in good health. This chain is built from TRBV19 and TRBJ2-5; 7 bases in between match TRBD2. The CDR3 here reads CASSVGGRGQTQYF. The sequenced CDR3 bases are TGTGCCAGTAGTGTTGGCGGGAGAGGACAGACC.